This TCR beta chain was retrieved from a study of shared clonotypes between healthy human individuals. Comments on this clone: Its antigen is unidentified.

From germline, CDR1 is SGHTA and CDR2 FQGNSA. The V gene lost 1 base and the J gene lost 0 bases, with 16 bases spanning the gap. CDR3 length: 18 residues. Data came from immunoSEQ multiplex PCR; TCRdb stores just in-frame clones and leaves some out. The repertoire consists of about 2.4 million clones, with over 85% occurring once and the leading ten covering around 0.14%. General study results and limits: Sharing across four donors was highest in naive CD4 (about 5%) and lowest in memory CD8 (0.4%). Naive subsets usually exceeded memory subsets in estimated richness. Clonotypes shared by all four sorted-subset donors had higher generation probabilities than non-shared clonotypes.

The rearrangement uses TRBV7-2 and TRBJ1-5; D perhaps matches TRBD1 (5 bases). Specimen: naive CD4+ T cells sorted from blood. The subset denotes: CD45RA+ positively selected. The sequence was obtained from a man younger than 30 in good health. CDR3 loop: CASSLDAGVPYSNQPQHF. DNA for the CDR3: TGTGCCAGCAGCTTAGACGCGGGGGTCCCTTATAGCAATCAGCCCCAGCATTTT.